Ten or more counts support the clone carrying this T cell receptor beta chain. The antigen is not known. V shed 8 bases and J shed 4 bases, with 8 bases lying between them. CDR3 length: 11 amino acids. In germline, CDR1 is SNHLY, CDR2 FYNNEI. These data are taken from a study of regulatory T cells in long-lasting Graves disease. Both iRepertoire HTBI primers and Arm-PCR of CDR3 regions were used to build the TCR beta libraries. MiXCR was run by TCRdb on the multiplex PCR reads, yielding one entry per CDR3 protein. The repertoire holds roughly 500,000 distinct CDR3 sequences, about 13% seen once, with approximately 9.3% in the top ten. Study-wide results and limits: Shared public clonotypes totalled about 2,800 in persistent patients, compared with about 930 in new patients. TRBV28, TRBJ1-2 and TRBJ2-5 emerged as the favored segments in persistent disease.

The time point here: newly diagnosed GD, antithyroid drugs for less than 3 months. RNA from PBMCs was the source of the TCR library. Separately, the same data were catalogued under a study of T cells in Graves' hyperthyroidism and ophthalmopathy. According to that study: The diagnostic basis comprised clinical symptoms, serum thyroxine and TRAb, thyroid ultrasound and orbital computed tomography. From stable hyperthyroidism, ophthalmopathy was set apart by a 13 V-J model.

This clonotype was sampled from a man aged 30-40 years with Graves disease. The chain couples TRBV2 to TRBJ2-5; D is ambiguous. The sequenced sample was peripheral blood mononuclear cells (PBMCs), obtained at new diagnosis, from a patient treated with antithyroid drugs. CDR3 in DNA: TGTGCCAGCCGACCCGCAGAGACCCAGTACTTC. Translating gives CASRPAETQYF.